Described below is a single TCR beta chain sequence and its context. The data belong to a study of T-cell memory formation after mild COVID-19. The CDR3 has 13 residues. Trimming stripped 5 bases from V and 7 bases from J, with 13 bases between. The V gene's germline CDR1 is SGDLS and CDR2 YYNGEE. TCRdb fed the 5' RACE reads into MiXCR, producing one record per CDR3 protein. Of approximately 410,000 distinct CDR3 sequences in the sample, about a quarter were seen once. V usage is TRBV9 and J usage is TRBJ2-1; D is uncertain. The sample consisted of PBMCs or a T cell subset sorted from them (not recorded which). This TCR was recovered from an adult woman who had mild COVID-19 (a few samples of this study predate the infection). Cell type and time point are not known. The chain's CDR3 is CASSGRIGNEQFF. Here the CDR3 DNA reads TGTGCCAGCAGTGGCCGAATAGGGAATGAGCAGTTCTTC.